The present TCR beta chain was sequenced within a study of somatic mutations in cytotoxic T cells in rheumatoid arthritis (dated by TCRdb to the late 2010s). Study-level background: Before any treatment started and right after they were diagnosed, patients gave peripheral blood samples (approximately 27 ml EDTA). The median ages of the patient and control groups were essentially identical. TCRB deep sequencing covered approximately 69 patients with rheumatoid arthritis along with about 20 healthy controls. In newly diagnosed rheumatoid arthritis without treatment, the study examined if expanded CD8+ T-cell clones harbor somatic mutations, relying on TCRB deep sequencing to characterize clonality. Some V beta antibody-stained T-cell populations were flow-sorted on a FACSAria II or Sony SH800 at nearly 100% purity, and sorted V beta1+ cells also underwent TCRB sequencing.

Inclusive of the bounding cysteine and phenylalanine, the CDR3 is 15 residues long. The sequence is cut down to CDR3 DNA, 45 bases in frame from base 1. CDR1 and CDR2 were assigned from the germline V gene (reference sequence) as LNHDA and SQIVND. CD4+ and CD8+ cells were isolated by positive magnetic bead selection on an AutoMACS, and purity was checked by flow cytometry. After a first flow cytometry screen using a TCR V beta antibody panel, clonal expansions were characterized through TCRB deep sequencing of sorted CD8+ fractions. Peripheral blood mononuclear cells were isolated by Ficoll-Paque PLUS density gradient separation. Using Nucleospin Tissue or Tissue XS kits, DNA was extracted from CD4-enriched, CD8-enriched or PBMC samples, with quantification by a Qubit 2.0 fluorometer. Sequencing of TCRB CDR3 was done on genomic DNA with the immunoSEQ assay. From the authors' description of their analysis: When patient CD8+ clones exceeding 1% were checked against published virus-specific TCRB sequences, only a few matched. The analyses included only productive TCRB rearrangements. Defining a clone by its unique TCRB CDR3 sequence, the study calculated clonality as a productive clonality index derived from Shannon entropy. To calculate repertoire overlap between two samples, the template counts of each clone were considered relative to each sample's total templates. Flow cytometry-measured V-gene usage correlated with V-gene usage from TCRB sequencing, with a Spearman r of around 0.6. This immuneACCESS table, as held by TCRdb, lists in-frame sequences with V and J called but not all clones. Of the missing ones, under half trace to an unresolved V gene in checked studies; the others have no known cause. That table supplies the V and J calls and clone size; D and trimming were determined from the DNA. The sample table shows roughly 23,000 clones, and approximately 80% are seen once. The ten biggest clones cover roughly 10% of the sample.

Points on this clone: The specificity of this receptor is unknown. The input lacks base qualities; no much larger clone sits a single base away.

Overall results and qualifications from the work: The expanded CD8+ clones had unknown antigen targets, and not appearing in virus-specific databases did not rule out that they were virus-specific. No adjustment for multiple comparisons was made for the slight TRBV07 underrepresentation in patients. There was no significant difference in CD8+ T-cell clonality between rheumatoid arthritis patients and age-matched healthy controls. Healthy controls showed no age-related increase in CD8+ clonality, whereas patients did (Spearman r ~ 0.49). Several identical CD8+ TCRB sequences were found in both blood and synovial fluid, and in about an eighth of the 65 patients the largest CD8+ clone exceeded 20% of CD8+ cells.

Sequencing used CD8+ T cells sorted from blood. In this chain, TRBV19 is recombined with TRBJ2-5; TRBD2 lines up with 10 middle nucleotides. The J call may be wrong; the DNA end is better matched by TRBJ2-7. The clonotype originates from an adult with rheumatoid arthritis. The CDR3 in this case is CASSILAGGIAEQYF. The nucleotides read TGTGCCAGTAGTATTTTAGCGGGAGGAATCGCCGAGCAGTACTTC.